This T cell receptor (beta chain) comes out of a study of CXCR3-negative and CXCR3-positive naive CD8 T cells. The CDR3 is 15 amino acids. Germline V lookup: CDR1 SGHDN, CDR2 FVKESK. In the case of this clonotype: No antigen is known for it.

UMI labels and 5' RACE were used to prepare the TRB cDNA libraries. TCRdb re-analyzed the 5' RACE reads; it lists each CDR3 protein once, without DNA. The table lists 90,000 to 95,000 distinct CDR3 sequences, with approximately 1.7% in the top ten. Study-wide points: TRBV-TRBJ usage was similar across naive CXCR3 subsets but distinct in memory cells.

The receptor's source is a human donor in good health. Some clones in this sample may be carry-over from other donors' samples. The sequencing sample was made of naive CXCR3- CD8+ T cells from blood. As for subset: CD45RO-CCR7+CD27+CD95- naive CD8+ T cells lacking CXCR3 (TNR3-). V is TRBV14 and J is TRBJ2-7; TCRdb's D gene call, TRBD1, goes unchecked for lack of DNA. CDR3 sequence reads: CASSPEQGISYEQYF.